The T cell receptor beta chain described here comes from a study of blood T cell repertoires in COVID-19. Background on the study: Samples came from the United States, Italy and Spain, spanning acute and convalescent COVID-19. T cells, B-cell-depleted T cells, or PBMCs supplied cDNA or gDNA.

In the original processing: Counts of nucleated cells, estimated from reference gene primer amplification, were obtained. Clones were sequenced by immunoSEQ multiplex PCR, and TCRdb holds only the in-frame ones, with some missing. The D gene and trimming were derived from the DNA, and the V and J assignments and clone size from that table. The data show roughly 34,000 clones, about 88% seen once. The CDR3 extends over 12 amino acids. The source of this sequence is an elderly woman with active or convalescent COVID-19. The chain uses TRBV21-1 and TRBJ2-7; the D call TRBD2 from the table was never checked on the DNA. TRBV21-1 is an annotated pseudogene. The material sequenced was peripheral blood. CDR3 region: CASEDYYYEQYF. CDR3 nucleotide sequence: TGTGCCAGCGAGGACTACTATTACGAGCAGTACTTC.